This T cell receptor (beta chain) was retrieved from a study of T cell responses to AZD1222 COVID-19 vaccine. Comment on this clone: Its antigen remains unidentified.

General study results and limits: Rises in breadth and depth of Spike-specific TCRs came after two AZD1222 doses. Dominant CD4 TCR responses targeted spike regions 160-218 and 743-854.

Sequenced by immunoSEQ multiplex PCR; TCRdb stores in-frame clones only, minus some. Among 250,000 to 300,000 clones, 90% to 95% were seen once, and the ten largest hold around 0.58%. Material: peripheral blood, obtained 28 days after the second AZD1222 dose. The TCR sequence derives from an adult who received the AZD1222 COVID-19 vaccine.

CDR3 sequence reads: CASYGTGKEKLFF. The DNA of the CDR3 is TGTGCCAGCTACGGGACAGGGAAAGAAAAACTGTTTTTT. V usage is TRBV6-5 and J usage is TRBJ1-4, with 9 bases lining up with TRBD1. The CDR3 extends over 13 amino acids. V dropped 8 bases and J dropped 8; count of bases not matched to a gene: 6. Germline-derived CDR1 and CDR2 are MNHEY and SVGAGI.